The clone carrying this T cell receptor beta chain is judged medium-sized. Its antigen is undetermined. V dropped 0 bases and J dropped 5 bases, with 8 bases sitting between them. The CDR3 runs to 13 residues. From germline, CDR1 is DFQATT and CDR2 SNEGSKA (reference sequence). This sample stems from a study of spatial heterogeneity in lung cancer. In the study overall: Matched bulk RNA-seq gave a T cell module score that correlated strongly with tumor-region TCR transcript counts. The study observed each unique TCR and UMI combination more than ten times on average in raw reads.

The time point was: sample taken at primary tumor resection. No cells were sorted before sequencing. The whole RNA sequenced was extracted from tumor, nontumor lung or frozen PBMC. TCRdb re-called the 5' RACE reads through MiXCR, storing one row per CDR3 protein. The sample comprises 17,000 or so distinct CDR3 sequences, around 7% of which are singletons, and 20% to 25% rests with the top ten. General observations from the study: One measure, the expanded intratumoral alpha and beta TCR count, tracked tumor mutation counts.

This sequence originates from a female donor with early-stage non-small cell lung cancer. Here the sequenced sample was lung tumor tissue, taken at surgery. The rearrangement links TRBV20-1 to TRBJ2-1, with D uncertain. The CDR3 sequence is CSARDLQDNEQFF. CDR3 coding DNA: TGCAGTGCTAGAGATCTCCAGGACAATGAGCAGTTCTTC.